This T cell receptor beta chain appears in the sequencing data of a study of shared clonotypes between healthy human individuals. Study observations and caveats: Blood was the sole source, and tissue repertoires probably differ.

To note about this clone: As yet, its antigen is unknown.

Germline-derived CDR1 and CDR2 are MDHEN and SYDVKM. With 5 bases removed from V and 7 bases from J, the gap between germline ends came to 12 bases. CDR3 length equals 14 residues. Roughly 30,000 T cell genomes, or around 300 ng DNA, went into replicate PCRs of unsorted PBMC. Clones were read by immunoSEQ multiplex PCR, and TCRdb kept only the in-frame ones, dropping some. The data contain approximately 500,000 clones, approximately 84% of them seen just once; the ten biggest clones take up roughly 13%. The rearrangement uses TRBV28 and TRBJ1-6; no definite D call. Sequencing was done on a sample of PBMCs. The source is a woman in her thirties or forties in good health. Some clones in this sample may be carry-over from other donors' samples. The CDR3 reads CASSPPLGNSPLHF. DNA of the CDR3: TGTGCCAGCAGTCCCCCCCTGGGGAATTCACCCCTCCACTTT.